This is a list of T cell receptor beta chains from one sample in a study of blood T cell repertoires in COVID-19. Generated by immunoSEQ multiplex PCR, the TCRdb table keeps only in-frame clones and is missing some. Among about 74,000 clones listed, about 91% were seen once. What was sequenced was peripheral blood. The receptor set was obtained from a woman of 80 years or more with acute or convalescent COVID-19. The CDR3 runs from the conserved cysteine through the conserved F or W. D genes are given only for firm matches. The size entry is marked missing in some rows and otherwise reads once, few, many or a size class.

d_call,clone_size,v_call,j_call,cdr3_aa,cdr3_nt
TRBD1,-,TRBV6-6,TRBJ1-2,CASRGGQQGKHYGYTF,TGTGCCAGCAGAGGAGGGCAACAGGGGAAGCACTATGGCTACACCTTC
-,once,TRBV30,TRBJ1-1,CAWSDQGDTEAFF,TGTGCCTGGAGCGACCAGGGTGACACTGAAGCTTTCTTT
-,-,TRBV18,TRBJ2-6,CASSLRSGVGDSGANVLTF,TGTGCCAGCTCTCTAAGATCAGGGGTAGGAGACTCTGGGGCCAACGTCCTGACTTTC
-,-,TRBV19,TRBJ1-5,CASRQGPGPQHF,TGTGCCAGTAGACAGGGCCCTGGGCCCCAGCATTTT
-,-,TRBV7-2,TRBJ2-7,CASSPGSGRGYF,TGTGCCAGCAGCCCTGGATCTGGTCGCGGGTACTTC
-,-,TRBV7-8,TRBJ1-2,CASSFDRNYGYTF,TGTGCCAGCAGCTTCGACAGAAACTATGGCTACACCTTC
TRBD1,-,TRBV19,TRBJ2-7,CATTRTGTYEQYF,TGTGCCACCACCCGGACAGGAACCTACGAGCAGTACTTC
-,-,TRBV28,TRBJ1-2,CASTPGLYGYTF,TGTGCCAGCACCCCAGGCCTCTATGGCTACACCTTC
-,-,TRBV19,TRBJ1-2,CASSIQEVNYGYTF,TGTGCCAGTAGTATTCAAGAGGTCAACTATGGCTACACCTTC
TRBD1,-,TRBV6-6,TRBJ2-7,CASSTQGYYEQYF,TGTGCCAGCAGTACACAGGGGTACTACGAGCAGTACTTC
TRBD1,once,TRBV19,TRBJ1-5,CASSITGDLQHF,TGTGCCAGTAGTATTACAGGGGATCTCCAGCATTTT
-,-,TRBV3-1/TRBV3-2,TRBJ2-7,CASSRTDYEQYF,TGTGCCAGCAGCCGGACAGACTACGAGCAGTACTTC
TRBD2,-,TRBV7-9,TRBJ2-5,CASSLVGTSGFQETQYF,TGTGCCAGCAGCTTAGTGGGGACTAGCGGATTCCAAGAGACCCAGTACTTC
-,-,TRBV16,TRBJ1-3,CASSQEAGPPLRGNTIYF,TGTGCCAGCAGCCAAGAGGCGGGTCCCCCACTGCGTGGAAACACCATATATTTT
-,-,TRBV5-6,TRBJ2-2,CASSLLLHVSQTNTGELFF,TGTGCCAGCAGCTTACTCCTTCATGTGTCTCAAACGAACACCGGGGAGCTGTTTTTT
TRBD1,-,TRBV3-1/TRBV3-2,TRBJ2-5,CASSPPGQQETQYF,TGTGCCAGCAGCCCTCCGGGACAGCAAGAGACCCAGTACTTC
-,-,TRBV9,TRBJ2-1,CASTDAGNEQFF,TGTGCCAGCACCGACGCGGGCAATGAGCAGTTCTTC
TRBD1,-,TRBV9,TRBJ1-1,CASSVTGGKNTEAFF,TGTGCCAGCAGCGTCACAGGGGGTAAGAACACTGAAGCTTTCTTT
-,-,TRBV25-1,TRBJ1-6,CASSEPFDSPLHF,TGTGCCAGCAGTGAACCCTTTGATTCACCCCTCCACTTT
-,-,TRBV3-1/TRBV3-2,TRBJ1-4,CASSYDRRPTNEKLFF,TGTGCCAGCAGCTACGACAGGCGTCCAACTAATGAAAAACTGTTTTTT
TRBD1,-,TRBV5-4,TRBJ1-5,CASSPGTDPNQPQHF,TGTGCCAGCAGCCCCGGGACAGACCCTAATCAGCCCCAGCATTTT
-,-,TRBV11-1,TRBJ1-6,CASSFQTGVNSPLHF,TGTGCCAGCAGCTTCCAGACAGGAGTTAATTCACCCCTCCACTTT
TRBD2,once,TRBV29-1,TRBJ2-7,CSVFGLAVPYEQYF,TGCAGCGTCTTCGGACTAGCGGTACCCTACGAGCAGTACTTC
TRBD2,-,TRBV19,TRBJ2-7,CASSTSEAPYEQYF,TGTGCCAGTAGCACTAGCGAGGCCCCCTACGAGCAGTACTTC
-,few,TRBV2,TRBJ2-3,CASKLPSTDTQYF,TGTGCCAGCAAACTCCCTAGCACAGATACGCAGTATTTT
TRBD2,few,TRBV12-3/TRBV12-4,TRBJ2-3,CASSFGGADTQYF,TGTGCCAGCAGTTTTGGGGGGGCAGATACGCAGTATTTT
TRBD1,-,TRBV9,TRBJ2-2,CASNRGPGELFF,TGTGCCAGCAACAGGGGGCCCGGGGAGCTGTTTTTT
TRBD1,-,TRBV18,TRBJ2-2,CASSTRTGGNTGELFF,TGTGCCAGCTCAACCCGGACAGGGGGTAACACCGGGGAGCTGTTTTTT
TRBD1,once,TRBV7-2,TRBJ1-2,CASSREQTGVDGYTF,TGTGCCAGCAGCAGAGAGCAGACAGGGGTTGATGGCTACACCTTC
TRBD1,-,TRBV6-5,TRBJ2-3,CASTIQGADTDTQYF,TGTGCCAGCACTATACAGGGGGCCGATACAGATACGCAGTATTTT
-,-,TRBV19,TRBJ2-3,CASSIPGTADTQYF,TGTGCCAGTAGTATCCCCGGGACTGCAGATACGCAGTATTTT
TRBD1,once,TRBV7-3,TRBJ2-1,CASSLGRGQGSYNEQFF,TGTGCCAGCAGCTTAGGTAGAGGACAGGGCTCCTACAATGAGCAGTTCTTC
TRBD1,-,TRBV11-2,TRBJ1-2,CASSLRQGTGQPAF,TGTGCCAGCAGCTTACGGCAGGGGACGGGACAGCCAGCCTTC
-,-,TRBV7-3,TRBJ2-3,CASSPGLLTDTQYF,TGTGCCAGCAGCCCTGGACTTCTCACAGATACGCAGTATTTT
-,-,TRBV5-5,TRBJ1-1,CASSRLESHQRTEAFF,TGTGCCAGCAGCCGCTTGGAGTCACACCAGAGGACTGAAGCTTTCTTT
TRBD2,-,TRBV18,TRBJ2-5,CASSFLRGGETQYF,TGTGCCAGCTCCTTCCTCCGGGGGGGCGAGACCCAGTACTTC
TRBD2,-,TRBV19,TRBJ2-1,CASSRGASGSSYNEQFF,TGTGCCAGTAGTCGGGGGGCTAGCGGGAGCTCCTACAATGAGCAGTTCTTC
-,-,TRBV2,TRBJ2-1,CASVTDRYNEQFF,TGTGCCAGCGTTACCGACAGGTACAATGAGCAGTTCTTC
TRBD1,-,TRBV29-1,TRBJ2-7,CSVARQGAISGEQYF,TGCAGCGTTGCCCGACAGGGGGCGATTTCGGGAGAGCAGTACTTC
-,-,TRBV4-2,TRBJ1-1,CASSQDLTVEGEAFF,TGTGCCAGCAGCCAAGATCTCACGGTGGAGGGAGAAGCTTTCTTT
TRBD2,-,TRBV19,TRBJ2-5,CASTTSGSRETQYF,TGTGCCAGTACCACTAGCGGGAGTCGGGAGACCCAGTACTTC
-,-,TRBV14,TRBJ1-2,CASSQDRTVHGYTF,TGTGCCAGCAGCCAAGATCGGACAGTCCATGGCTACACCTTC
-,-,TRBV5-1,TRBJ1-2,CASSLPNSGYGYTF,TGCGCCAGCAGCTTACCTAATTCAGGCTATGGCTACACCTTC
TRBD2,-,TRBV4-1,TRBJ2-7,CASSRLSGRASYEQYF,TGCGCCAGCAGCCGCCTTAGCGGGAGAGCCTCCTACGAGCAGTACTTC
-,-,TRBV10-3,TRBJ2-6,CAISAVSGANVLTF,TGTGCCATCAGTGCAGTCTCTGGGGCCAACGTCCTGACTTTC
-,-,TRBV10-3,TRBJ1-3,CAISDPDGQKAGNTIYF,TGTGCCATCAGTGACCCCGACGGACAGAAAGCTGGAAACACCATATATTTT
-,-,TRBV5-1,TRBJ2-5,CASSLDWAQTQYF,TGCGCCAGCAGCTTAGATTGGGCGCAAACCCAGTACTTC
-,-,TRBV21-1,TRBJ2-7,CASSNRDFSYEQYF,TGTGCCAGCAGCAACCGGGACTTTTCCTACGAGCAGTACTTC
-,once,TRBV23-1,TRBJ1-2,CASNLNRAHYGYTF,TGCGCCAGCAACTTAAACAGGGCGCACTATGGCTACACCTTC
-,-,TRBV5-5,TRBJ2-7,CASSLGVLIYEQYF,TGTGCCAGCAGCTTGGGTGTCCTTATCTACGAGCAGTACTTC
-,-,TRBV6-5,TRBJ1-5,CASRAGQPQHF,TGTGCCAGCAGGGCAGGGCAGCCCCAGCATTTT
TRBD1,-,TRBV7-3,TRBJ2-3,CASSLMPQGASTDTQYF,TGTGCCAGCAGCTTAATGCCTCAGGGGGCGAGCACAGATACGCAGTATTTT
-,-,TRBV5-4,TRBJ1-1,CASSSTGLFGTEAFF,TGTGCCAGCAGCTCGACAGGCCTCTTTGGCACTGAAGCTTTCTTT
-,-,TRBV20-1,TRBJ2-1,CSASLLVNNEQFF,TGCAGTGCTAGTTTACTAGTGAACAATGAGCAGTTCTTC
-,few,TRBV19,TRBJ1-2,CASSIPQGGLGYGYTF,TGTGCCAGTAGTATACCCCAAGGAGGGTTGGGCTATGGCTACACCTTC
TRBD1,-,TRBV6-5,TRBJ1-1,CASRPGTGSAEAFF,TGTGCCAGCAGGCCCGGGACAGGGTCCGCTGAAGCTTTCTTT
-,-,TRBV29-1,TRBJ1-1,CSGRENTEAFF,TGCAGCGGACGGGAGAACACTGAAGCTTTCTTT
-,-,TRBV5-6,TRBJ2-3,CASSFRSWTAPSTDTQYF,TGTGCCAGCAGCTTTCGGTCGTGGACAGCCCCTAGCACAGATACGCAGTATTTT
-,-,TRBV5-4,TRBJ2-2,CASSPGGAGFTGELFF,TGTGCCAGCAGCCCTGGGGGGGCGGGATTCACCGGGGAGCTGTTTTTT
-,-,TRBV3-1/TRBV3-2,TRBJ1-2,CASSLRDLYGYTF,TGTGCCAGCAGCCTCCGGGACTTGTATGGCTACACCTTC